The 9 T cell receptor beta chains in this list originate from one sample, sequenced in a study of blood T cell repertoires in COVID-19. Only in-frame clones appear in the TCRdb table, and some are missing; sequencing was by immunoSEQ multiplex PCR. The repertoire includes roughly 250,000 clones, roughly four fifths of them detected once, and roughly 9.6% sits in the top ten. Material for sequencing was peripheral blood. These receptors originate from a woman older than 75 with acute or convalescent COVID-19.

The chain combines TRBV19 with TRBJ1-1; 8 nucleotides agree with TRBD1. Germline V CDR1 and CDR2: LNHDA, SQIVND (reference sequence). Germline trimming cut 4 bases from V and 3 bases from J; bases unmatched to any gene: 10. This CDR3 is 16 amino acids long. The CDR3: CASSTDRERADTEAFF. The CDR3, as DNA: TGTGCCAGTAGTACGGACAGGGAGAGGGCAGACACTGAAGCTTTCTTT.

The chain links TRBV10-3 to TRBJ1-2; 8 bases map to TRBD1. Germline CDR1 is ENHRY and CDR2 is SYGVKD. With 10 bases clipped from V and 3 bases from J, the junction kept 13 bases outside the gene matches. This CDR3 comprises 15 residues. CDR3 sequence (DNA): TGTGCCACACGGGGGACAGGAGAAAAATACTATGGCTACACCTTC. It is translated as CATRGTGEKYYGYTF.

The chain is built from TRBV7-9 and TRBJ1-4, with TRBD1 identical over 9 bases. CDR1 and CDR2 from the germline V gene are SEHNR and FQNEAQ (reference sequence). CDR3 length equals 15 residues. The V gene end was trimmed by 4 bases and the J gene end by 8 bases; junction bases not matched to a gene: 8. In DNA form, the CDR3 reads TGTGCCAGCAGCTCAATTACAGGGGGCCAAGAAAAACTGTTTTTT. It specifies CASSSITGGQEKLFF.

The V call is TRBV20-1, the J call TRBJ2-5; the D is unclear. The V and J ends lost 1 base and 5 bases respectively, with 5 bases between them. The V gene's germline CDR1 is DFQATT and CDR2 SNEGSKA (reference sequence). This CDR3 is 11 amino acids long. The CDR3 loop is CSARAYETQYF. CDR3 DNA sequence: TGCAGTGCTAGAGCTTATGAGACCCAGTACTTC.

The genes are TRBV3-1 (or the pseudogene TRBV3-2) and TRBJ2-1; D might be TRBD2 (6 bases). The CDR3 extends over 13 amino acids. The germline gives CDR1 LGHDT, CDR2 YNNKEL (reference sequence). Deletions cut 4 bases from V and 6 bases from J, with 10 bases between. In DNA, the CDR3 is TGTGCCAGCAGCCTTCAGGAGGGCAATGAGCAGTTCTTC. Protein product: CASSLQEGNEQFF.

The chain has TRBV7-9 and TRBJ1-4; 10 bases fit TRBD1. Trimming took 1 base from V and 5 from J; bases not matched to a gene: 1. The CDR3 loop spans 15 amino acids. Per germline, CDR1 SEHNR and CDR2 FQNEAQ (reference sequence). The CDR3 bases are TGTGCCAGCAGCTTAGGGGGACAGGGGAATGAAAAACTGTTTTTT. The encoded protein is CASSLGGQGNEKLFF.

V usage is TRBV6-5 and J usage is TRBJ1-2; a possible D gene is TRBD1 (5 bases). Trimming left V 0 bases short and J 4 bases short, with 9 bases between. This CDR3 region has 14 residues. Germline CDR1 is MNHEY and CDR2 is SVGAGI. CDR3: CASSYSIQGYGYTF. The CDR3 bases are TGTGCCAGCAGTTACTCGATCCAGGGCTATGGCTACACCTTC.

This clone occurred a few times. This chain connects TRBV7-2 to TRBJ1-6; D is unresolved. Germline loops: CDR1 SGHTA, CDR2 FQGNSA. V lost 2 bases and J 7 bases, leaving 6 bases between the germline ends. The CDR3 runs 13 residues. CDR3 nucleotide sequence: TGTGCCAGCAGCTTAAGTCAGAATTCACCCCTCCACTTT. It encodes CASSLSQNSPLHF.

The chain joins TRBV9 to TRBJ2-1; 9 bases are shared with TRBD2. Germline V gene data show CDR1 as SGDLS and CDR2 as YYNGEE. The CDR3 is 16 amino acids. V gave up 4 bases and J gave up 3 bases; unmatched junction bases: 8. The CDR3 region is CASSTSGGPYYNEQFF. The DNA for the CDR3 is TGTGCCAGCAGCACAAGCGGGGGGCCATACTACAATGAGCAGTTCTTC.